Below are 20 T cell receptor beta chains sequenced from a single sample in a study of response to subunit inactivated influenza vaccine. TCRdb recomputed calls from the RT-PCR reads with MiXCR, one row per CDR3 protein. The sample holds about 500,000 distinct CDR3 sequences, more than 15% seen once. This specimen was CD4+ T cells sorted from PBMCs, taken roughly 24 months after vaccination. These receptors originate from a man between 50 and 75 years old who received an inactivated influenza vaccine.

The table lists this clonotype with a few counts. The chain employs TRBV21-1 and TRBJ1-5. TRBV21-1 is termed a pseudogene. This CDR3 is built from 16 residues. As DNA, the CDR3 is TGTGCCAGCAGCACCCCAGCTAGAGGGGTTAATCAGCCCCAGCATTTT. Its protein product is CASSTPARGVNQPQHF.

This chain joins TRBV28 and TRBJ1-5; 7 nucleotides align to TRBD1. This CDR3 is built from 14 residues. Trimming removed 7 bases from V and 4 bases from J; junction bases left unmatched: 7. The germline CDR1 and CDR2 sequences are MDHEN and SYDVKM. The CDR3 region has the DNA TGTGCCAGCAAGATCGGGACAGCTAATCAGCCCCAGCATTTT. This gives the protein CASKIGTANQPQHF.

This clonotype was seen a few times. V usage is TRBV3-1 and J usage is TRBJ1-1; no definite D call. The CDR3 consists of 13 residues. Germline assignment: CDR1 LGHDT and CDR2 YNNKEL (reference sequence). Trimming stripped 6 bases from V and 11 bases from J, with 19 bases between. For the CDR3, the DNA is TGTGCCAGCAGTTCTCCGGGCCTCGGACGGGCTTTCTTT. Protein product: CASSSPGLGRAFF.

This clonotype was observed a handful of times. The chain is built from TRBV29-1 and TRBJ2-1, with TRBD2 as a possible D gene (5 bases). The CDR3 extends over 13 amino acids. From germline, CDR1 is SQVTM and CDR2 ANQGSEA. Trimming pared 3 bases from V and 10 bases from J, leaving 16 bases between. CDR3 in amino acids: CSVDGLSQVEQFF. Written as DNA, the CDR3 is TGCAGCGTTGACGGACTTAGCCAGGTAGAGCAGTTCTTC.

This clonotype was observed a few times. CDR3 DNA sequence: TGCGCCAGCAGTGAGGGGTTTTATGAGCAGTTCTTC. Residues: CASSEGFYEQFF. V is TRBV10-1 and J is TRBJ2-1; no clear D. V gave up 2 bases and J gave up 8 bases, with 7 bases separating them. This CDR3 is built from 12 residues. CDR1 is WNHNN and CDR2 is SYGVQD in the germline V gene (reference sequence).

This clonotype has more than one count but fewer than ten. The chain carries TRBV7-2 and TRBJ2-3; 9 nucleotides agree with TRBD2. Germline trimming cut 5 bases from V and 4 bases from J; bases unmatched to any gene: 10. The CDR3 contains 16 residues. The V gene's germline CDR1 is SGHTA and CDR2 FQGNSA. This CDR3 reads CASSLGTSRVSDTQYF. CDR3 nucleotides: TGTGCCAGCAGCCTGGGGACTAGCAGGGTTTCAGATACGCAGTATTTT.

This clonotype came up a few times. The V and J genes are TRBV28 and TRBJ2-7; D perhaps matches TRBD2 (6 bases). The CDR3 length is 12 residues. Deletions cut 7 bases from V and 4 bases from J, with 11 bases between. CDR1 and CDR2 (germline): MDHEN, SYDVKM. The CDR3 loop is CASMAGLYEQYF. CDR3 sequence (DNA): TGTGCCAGCATGGCGGGACTGTACGAGCAGTACTTC.

This clonotype was found many times. The chain uses TRBV30 and TRBJ1-4, with 7 positions matching TRBD1. Germline-derived CDR1 and CDR2 are GTSNPN and SVGIG (reference sequence). J lost 10 bases, V lost 1 base, and 9 bases had no gene match. There are 14 residues in the CDR3. CDR3 protein: CAWSANRGVGKLFF. The CDR3 DNA reads as TGTGCCTGGAGTGCAAACAGGGGAGTGGGAAAACTGTTTTTT.

The V call is TRBV6-2 or TRBV6-3, the J call TRBJ2-1; 9 bases agree with TRBD2. Trimming removed 1 base from V and 0 bases from J; junction bases left unmatched: 1. Germline CDR1 and CDR2: MNHEY and SVGEGT. The CDR3 is 16 residues long. The DNA for the CDR3 is TGTGCCAGCAGTTACTTAGCGGGGGTCTCCTACAATGAGCAGTTCTTC. Its translation is CASSYLAGVSYNEQFF.

The chain has TRBV6-1 and TRBJ2-2; tentatively, D is TRBD1 (5 bases). CDR1 and CDR2 from the germline V gene are MNHNS and SASEGT. Deletions cut 6 bases from V and 0 bases from J, with 11 bases between. The CDR3 runs 15 residues. CDR3 region: CASRNRLANTGELFF. The CDR3 DNA reads as TGTGCCAGCAGAAACAGGCTCGCGAACACCGGGGAGCTGTTTTTT.

This sequence joins TRBV7-9 and TRBJ1-1; the match to TRBD1 covers 8 bases. V gave up 4 bases and J gave up 6 bases; unmatched junction bases: 7. CDR3 length equals 14 residues. Germline lookup yields CDR1 SEHNR and CDR2 FQNEAQ (reference sequence). Written as DNA, the CDR3 is TGTGCCAGCAGCTACGGGACAGGTTTTTCTGAAGCTTTCTTT. It yields the protein CASSYGTGFSEAFF.

The V call is TRBV5-1, the J call TRBJ2-2, with a weak D call TRBD2 (6 bases). The germline V gene has CDR1 SGHRS and CDR2 YFSETQ. The CDR3 totals 14 residues. Deletions cut 6 bases from V and 6 bases from J, with 15 bases between. CDR3 DNA sequence: TGCGCCAGCAAAACCGGGACTTCGGCCGGGGAGCTGTTTTTT. This translates into CASKTGTSAGELFF.

This chain joins TRBV6-1 and TRBJ2-4, with D possibly matching TRBD1 (5 bases). Trimming shortened V by 8 bases and J by 0 bases, and 11 bases separated the two germline ends. The CDR3 is 14 amino acids. The germline V gene encodes CDR1 MNHNS and CDR2 SASEGT. CDR3: CASQQELAKNIQYF. DNA for the CDR3: TGTGCCAGCCAACAGGAGCTAGCCAAAAACATTCAGTACTTC.

The chain has TRBV6-2 or TRBV6-3 and TRBJ2-5, with D tentatively TRBD1 or TRBD2 (5 bases each). V was pared by 6 bases and J by 1 base, with 12 bases between. Germline V gene lookup returns CDR1 MNHEY and CDR2 SVGEGT. The CDR3 loop spans 14 amino acids. The CDR3 loop is CASRRRDLQETQYF. Here the CDR3 DNA reads TGTGCCAGCAGACGCCGGGACCTCCAAGAGACCCAGTACTTC.

The V and J genes are TRBV6-5 and TRBJ2-1, with no clear D. The CDR3 runs to 15 residues. Trimming pared 2 bases from V and 4 bases from J, leaving 12 bases between. Germline-derived CDR1 and CDR2 are MNHEY and SVGAGI. CDR3 region: CASSYEENLYNEQFF. The CDR3 DNA follows: TGTGCCAGCAGTTACGAGGAGAACCTATACAATGAGCAGTTCTTC.

This clonotype was picked up a small number of times. The V and J genes are TRBV5-6 and TRBJ2-1, with 9 positions matching TRBD1. V shed 1 base, J shed 5 bases, and the junction held 7 bases outside the gene matches. The germline V gene encodes CDR1 SGHDT and CDR2 YYEEEE. The CDR3 totals 16 residues. The CDR3 DNA is TGTGCCAGCAGCTTGCTACGGACAGGGGATAACAATGAGCAGTTCTTC. Translation: CASSLLRTGDNNEQFF.

The rearrangement joins TRBV10-3 to TRBJ2-3, with 7 positions matching TRBD2. Germline V gives CDR1 ENHRY, CDR2 SYGVKD. Trimming cost V 7 bases and J 4 bases; bases outside gene matches: 5. The CDR3 runs 13 residues. The CDR3 DNA reads TGTGCCATCACTAGCGGTTCCGCAGATACGCAGTATTTT. Its translation is CAITSGSADTQYF.

V gene TRBV28 combines with J gene TRBJ1-1; TRBD1 matches 7 bases. The CDR3 spans 15 residues. Looked up from germline, CDR1 is MDHEN and CDR2 is SYDVKM. V shed 8 bases, J shed 11 bases, and the junction held 20 bases outside the gene matches. The CDR3 loop reads CASVGPGDSRGRAFF. DNA for the CDR3: TGTGCCAGCGTGGGACCAGGGGACAGTCGAGGGCGGGCTTTCTTT.

The chain links TRBV12-3 or TRBV12-4 to TRBJ2-2, with D possibly being TRBD1 (6 bases). Trimming removed 8 bases at V and 7 bases at J, with 11 bases between. This CDR3 contains 12 residues. The CDR3 nucleotides read TGTGCCAGCGCAAGGGGGATCGGGGAGCTGTTTTTT. Its protein product is CASARGIGELFF.

This rearrangement joins TRBV12-3 or TRBV12-4 to TRBJ2-1; D is unclear. There are 15 residues in the CDR3. V lost 2 bases and J 0 bases, leaving 8 bases between the germline ends. CDR3 residues: CASSLWQSSYNEQFF. The CDR3 DNA sequence: TGTGCCAGCAGTTTATGGCAAAGCTCCTACAATGAGCAGTTCTTC.